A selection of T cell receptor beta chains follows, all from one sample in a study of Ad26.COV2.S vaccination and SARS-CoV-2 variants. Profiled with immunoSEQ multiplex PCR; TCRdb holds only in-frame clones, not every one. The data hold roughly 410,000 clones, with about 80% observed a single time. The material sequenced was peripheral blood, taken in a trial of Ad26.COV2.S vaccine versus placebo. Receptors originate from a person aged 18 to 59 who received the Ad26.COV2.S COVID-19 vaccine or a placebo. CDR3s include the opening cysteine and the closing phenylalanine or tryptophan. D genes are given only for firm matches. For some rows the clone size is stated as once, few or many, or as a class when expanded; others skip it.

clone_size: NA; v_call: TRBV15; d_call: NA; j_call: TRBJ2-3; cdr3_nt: TGTGCCACCAGCAGAGATGGCGGAGGAAGTTATACGCAGTATTTT; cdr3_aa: CATSRDGGGSYTQYF
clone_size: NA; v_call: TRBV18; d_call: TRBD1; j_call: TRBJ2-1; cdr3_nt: TGTGCCAGCTCACCTCTCCGGGACAGGATATACAATGAGCAGTTCTTC; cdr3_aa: CASSPLRDRIYNEQFF
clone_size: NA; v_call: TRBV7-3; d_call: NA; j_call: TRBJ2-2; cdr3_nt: TGTGCCAGCAGCTTATATTGGTCATCCGGGGAGCTGTTTTTT; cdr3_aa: CASSLYWSSGELFF
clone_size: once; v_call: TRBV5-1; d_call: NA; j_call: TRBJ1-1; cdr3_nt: TGCGCCAGCAGCTTAAGGACACTCGACACTGAAGCTTTCTTT; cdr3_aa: CASSLRTLDTEAFF
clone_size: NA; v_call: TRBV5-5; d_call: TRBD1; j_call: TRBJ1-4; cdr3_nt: TGTGCCAGCAGTAGGGGACAGACTAATGAAAAACTGTTTTTT; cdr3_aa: CASSRGQTNEKLFF
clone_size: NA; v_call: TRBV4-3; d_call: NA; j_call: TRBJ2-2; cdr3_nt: TGCGCCAGCAGCCAAGAACCCGCGGCGAGCGCGAACACCGGGGAGCTGTTTTTT; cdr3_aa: CASSQEPAASANTGELFF
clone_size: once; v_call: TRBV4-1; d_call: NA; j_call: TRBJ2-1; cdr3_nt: TGCGCCAGCAGCCGAATGGATGAGCAGTTCTTC; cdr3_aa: CASSRMDEQFF
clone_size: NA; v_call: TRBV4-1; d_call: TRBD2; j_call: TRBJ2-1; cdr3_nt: TGCGCCAGCAGCCACCCCTCTAGCGGGAGTATCGAGCAGTTCTTC; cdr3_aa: CASSHPSSGSIEQFF
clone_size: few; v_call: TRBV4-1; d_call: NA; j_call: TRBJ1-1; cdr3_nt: TGCGCCAGCAGCCAATCAGTCTTTGGCCTGGCAGGGCGGTTTGACACTGAAGCTTTCTTT; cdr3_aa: CASSQSVFGLAGRFDTEAFF
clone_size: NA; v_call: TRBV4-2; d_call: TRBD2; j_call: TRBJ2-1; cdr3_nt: TGTGCCAGCAGCCAAGCTAGCGGGAGGCTGCCGAAGGAGCAGTTCTTC; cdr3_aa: CASSQASGRLPKEQFF
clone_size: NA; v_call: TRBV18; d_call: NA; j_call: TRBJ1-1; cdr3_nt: TGTGCCAGCTCAGTCTCACAAGGGGACACTGAAGCTTTCTTT; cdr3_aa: CASSVSQGDTEAFF
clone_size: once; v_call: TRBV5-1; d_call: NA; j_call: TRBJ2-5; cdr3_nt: TGCGCCAGCAGCTTGGGTCAGGTGGTTGAGACCCAGTACTTC; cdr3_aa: CASSLGQVVETQYF
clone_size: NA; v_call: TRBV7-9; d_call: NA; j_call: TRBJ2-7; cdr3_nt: TGTGCCAGCAGCTTAGTTAGGGAGTACGAGCAGTACTTC; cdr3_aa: CASSLVREYEQYF
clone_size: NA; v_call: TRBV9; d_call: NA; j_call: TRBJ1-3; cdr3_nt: TGTGCCAGCAGCTCAGCCGGAGGAGGGACTGGAAACACCATATATTTT; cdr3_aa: CASSSAGGGTGNTIYF
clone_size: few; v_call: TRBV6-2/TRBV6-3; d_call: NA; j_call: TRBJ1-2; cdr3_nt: TGTGCCAGCAGTTACTCCTCAGGGACCTATGGCTACACCTTC; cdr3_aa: CASSYSSGTYGYTF
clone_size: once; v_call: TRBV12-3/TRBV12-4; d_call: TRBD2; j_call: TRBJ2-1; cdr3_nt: TGTGCCAGCAGTTTAGCGGGAGGGCAGCAGTTCTTC; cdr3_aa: CASSLAGGQQFF
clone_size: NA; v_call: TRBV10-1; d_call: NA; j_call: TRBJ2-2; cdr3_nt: TGCGCCAGCAGTGACACCGGGGAGCTGTTTTTT; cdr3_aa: CASSDTGELFF
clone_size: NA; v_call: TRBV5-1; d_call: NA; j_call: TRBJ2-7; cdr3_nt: TGCGCCAGCAGCTTGGAGGGTATTAGGGACGAGCAGTACTTC; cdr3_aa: CASSLEGIRDEQYF
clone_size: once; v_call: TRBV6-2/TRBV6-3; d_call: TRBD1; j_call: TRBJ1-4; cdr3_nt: TGTGCCAGCAGTACGCGCCGGACAGGGGTTGAAGAAAAACTGTTTTTT; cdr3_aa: CASSTRRTGVEEKLFF
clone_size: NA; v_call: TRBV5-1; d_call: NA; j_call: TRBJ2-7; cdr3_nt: TGCGCCAGCAGCTTGGGACAGGAGCTCTACGAGCAGTACTTC; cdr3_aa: CASSLGQELYEQYF
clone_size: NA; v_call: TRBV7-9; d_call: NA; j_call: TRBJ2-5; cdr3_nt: TGTGCCAGCAGCTTTGTCGGGACGCCCCTGGGAGACTTC; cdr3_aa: CASSFVGTPLGDF
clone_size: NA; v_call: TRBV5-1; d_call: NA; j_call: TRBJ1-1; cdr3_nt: TGCGCCAGCGGGGTATACGGGGGGCTTTTCACTGAAGCTTTCTTT; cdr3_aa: CASGVYGGLFTEAFF
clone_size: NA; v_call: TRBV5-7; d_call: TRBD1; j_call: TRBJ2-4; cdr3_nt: TGTGCCAGCAGCAGTTTACAGGACAGGGGTTTAAACATTCAGTACTTC; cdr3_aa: CASSSLQDRGLNIQYF
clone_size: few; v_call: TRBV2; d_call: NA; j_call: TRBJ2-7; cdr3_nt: TGTGCCAGCACGATCGGTCAGATGAGCTCCTACGAGCAGTACTTC; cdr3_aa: CASTIGQMSSYEQYF
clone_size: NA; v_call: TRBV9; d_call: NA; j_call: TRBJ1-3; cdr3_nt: TGTGCCAGCAGCGACAGGGAAGTGAGAAACACCATATATTTT; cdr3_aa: CASSDREVRNTIYF
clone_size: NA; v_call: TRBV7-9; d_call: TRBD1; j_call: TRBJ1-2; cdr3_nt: TGTGCCAGCAGCCCACAGGGGGCTAACTATGGCTACACCTTC; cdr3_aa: CASSPQGANYGYTF
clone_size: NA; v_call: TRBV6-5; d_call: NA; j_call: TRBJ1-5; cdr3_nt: TGTGCCAGCAGTTACTCTGTAAATCAGCCCCAGCATTTT; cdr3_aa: CASSYSVNQPQHF
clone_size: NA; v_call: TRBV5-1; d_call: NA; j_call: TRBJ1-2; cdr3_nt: TGCGCCAGCAGCCACGACCTTTTCGGGGATGGCTACACCTTC; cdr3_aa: CASSHDLFGDGYTF
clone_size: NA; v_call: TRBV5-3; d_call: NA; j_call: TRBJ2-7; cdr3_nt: TGTGCCAGAAGCCTCCGGGACCGGGACTACGAGCAGTACTTC; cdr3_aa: CARSLRDRDYEQYF
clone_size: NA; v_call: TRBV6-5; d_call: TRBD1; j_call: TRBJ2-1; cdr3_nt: TGTGCCAGCATACAGGGGTTCTATGAGCAGTTCTTC; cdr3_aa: CASIQGFYEQFF
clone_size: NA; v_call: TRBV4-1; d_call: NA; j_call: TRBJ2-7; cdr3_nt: TGCGCCAGCAGCCAAGTATCTAGAGGGCCGCTCTACGAGCAGTACTTC; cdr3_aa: CASSQVSRGPLYEQYF
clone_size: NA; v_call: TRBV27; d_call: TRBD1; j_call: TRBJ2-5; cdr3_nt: TGTGCCAGCAGTTTGGTGCACCGGACAGGGCCGCAAGAGACCCAGTACTTC; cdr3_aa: CASSLVHRTGPQETQYF
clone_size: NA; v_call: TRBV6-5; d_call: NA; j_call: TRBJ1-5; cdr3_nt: TGTGCCAGCATTACAACGGGGGGGCGACGTCAGCCCCAGCATTTT; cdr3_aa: CASITTGGRRQPQHF
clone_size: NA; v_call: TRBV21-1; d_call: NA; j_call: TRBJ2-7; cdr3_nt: TGTGCCAGCAGCAGTGGGGTGTACGAGCAGTACTTC; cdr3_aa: CASSSGVYEQYF
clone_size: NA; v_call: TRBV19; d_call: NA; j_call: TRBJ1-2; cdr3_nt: TGTGCCAGTAGTATTCGGGGGAAATACTATGGCTACACCTTC; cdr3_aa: CASSIRGKYYGYTF
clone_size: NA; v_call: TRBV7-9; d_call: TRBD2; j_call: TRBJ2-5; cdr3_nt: TGTGCCAGCAGCCCAGGCGATATTAGCGGGGTGCAAGAGACCCAGTACTTC; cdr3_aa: CASSPGDISGVQETQYF
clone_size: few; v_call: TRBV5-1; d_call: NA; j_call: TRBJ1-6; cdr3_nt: TGCGCCAGCAGCTTGGGTCAGGGAGATTCACCCCTCCACTTT; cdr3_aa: CASSLGQGDSPLHF
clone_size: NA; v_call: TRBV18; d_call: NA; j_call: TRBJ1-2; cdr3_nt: TGTGCCAGCTCACGAGACAGATCAGGCTACACCTTC; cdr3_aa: CASSRDRSGYTF
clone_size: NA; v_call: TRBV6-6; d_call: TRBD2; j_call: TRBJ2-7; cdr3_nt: TGTGCCAGCAGTTACGGGAGACTAGCAATCGAGCAGTACTTC; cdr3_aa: CASSYGRLAIEQYF
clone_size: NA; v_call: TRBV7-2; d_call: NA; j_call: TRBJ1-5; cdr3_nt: TGTGCCAGCAGCCTAAGCAACAGGGGCAATCAGCCCCAGCATTTT; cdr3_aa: CASSLSNRGNQPQHF
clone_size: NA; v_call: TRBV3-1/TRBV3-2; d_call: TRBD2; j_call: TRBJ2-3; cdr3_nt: TGTGCCAGCAGCCAAGGGGCTAGCGGGAGAAGGCCAGATACGCAGTATTTT; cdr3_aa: CASSQGASGRRPDTQYF
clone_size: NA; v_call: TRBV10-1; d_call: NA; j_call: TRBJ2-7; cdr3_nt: TGCGCCAGCACCGGGAGACCGTACGAGCAGTACTTC; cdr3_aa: CASTGRPYEQYF
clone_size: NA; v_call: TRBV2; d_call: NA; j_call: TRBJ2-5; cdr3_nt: TGTGCCAGCAGGGATCCGGGGCCTGAGTACTTC; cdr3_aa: CASRDPGPEYF
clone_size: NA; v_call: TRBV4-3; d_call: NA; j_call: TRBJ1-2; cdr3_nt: TGCGCCAGCAGCCAAGTAGCCAGGGACAACTATGGCTACACCTTC; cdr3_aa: CASSQVARDNYGYTF
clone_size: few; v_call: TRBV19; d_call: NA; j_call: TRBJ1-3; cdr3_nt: TGTGCCAGTAGTACCTGGGGATACTCTGGAAACACCATATATTTT; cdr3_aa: CASSTWGYSGNTIYF
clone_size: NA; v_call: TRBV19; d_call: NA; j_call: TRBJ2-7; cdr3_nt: TGTGCCAGTAGTATTGGGCAGGGGATGTACGAGCAGTACTTC; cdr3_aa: CASSIGQGMYEQYF